The present entry profiles one T cell receptor (beta chain) with its context. Its antigen remains undetermined. No per-base quality is available; no much larger clone lies one base away. The patients picked for sequencing were ones in whom flow cytometry had shown an expansion of CD8+CD57+ cells. Every patient had severe acquired aplastic anemia, diagnosed using the International Study of Aplastic Anemia and Agranulocytosis and Camitta criteria. No patient had received any therapy when blood was sampled. TCR repertoires of sorted CD4+ and CD8+ blood T cells from severe aplastic anemia patients and healthy subjects were deep-sequenced in the study. Patients were enrolled under clinicaltrials.gov protocols 00001620, 01623167, 00001397, 00071045, 00081523 and 00961064 in the USA. Ficoll-Paque density gradient centrifugation was used to isolate peripheral blood mononuclear cells. Before DNA was extracted, CD4+ and CD8+ T cells were sorted using either FACS or magnetic beads.

Via the germline V gene, CDR1 is SNHLY and CDR2 FYNNEI. Including the terminal cysteine and phenylalanine, the CDR3 comprises 10 residues. The read is trimmed to its CDR3 DNA, 30 bases read in frame from base 1. At the junction V is shortened by 4 bases and J by 15 bases; bases outside the gene matches: 1. The sample belongs to a study of CD8+CD57+ T cells in acquired aplastic anemia (dated by TCRdb to between 2018 and 2020). Some background on the complete study: A mean of about 3.2 ug of DNA, ranging from roughly 0.19 to 30 ug, was extracted from sorted CD4+ and CD8+ cells. CD8+CD57+ expansion was defined as frequency above the mean frequency observed in healthy subjects. The research as a whole found: CD8+ Simpson's diversity did not differ significantly between patients and healthy controls (P=0.060). Around 30 CD8+ CDR3 sequences were found to be shared between patients and controls, but these sequences appeared to be highly expressed in patients and within the immunodominant clones of the patients.

TCR beta VDJ combination and CDR3 sequence profiling used genomic DNA as the template. TCR repertoire sequencing was run on an Illumina HiSeq 2000. From the authors' description of their analysis: TRBV/TRBJ rearrangement plots, CDR3 size and DJ length profiles, and Simpson's diversity index were used to evaluate the repertoires. The immunodominant clone was defined as the most abundant DNA sequence in deep sequencing data. CDR3 amino acid sequences were checked for sharing between subjects and were compared against published repertoires and the VDJdb database. The public reads were reprocessed in TCRdb via fastp at Q25 and MiXCR, keeping in-frame beta chains. For every CDR3 protein sequence, its rows merge into one entry that carries the most common genes and DNA. These V and J calls derive from TCRdb rather than the authors' analysis. For this sample the table gives 190,000 or so distinct CDR3 sequences, of which approximately 52% were detected only once. The top ten constitute roughly 2% of the sample.

The clonotype originates from a human donor with aplastic anemia. Specimen: sorted CD4+, CD8+, or CD8+CD57+ T cells (not recorded which) from PBMCs. The chain uses TRBV2 and TRBJ2-1, with 9 bases matching TRBD1. The nucleotide sequence reads as follows: TGTGCCAGCAGTGGGGGACAGGGGTTCTTC. Its protein product is CASSGGQGFF. The CDR3, completed at both ends by the reference TRBV2 and TRBJ2-1 genes, gives the full variable domain EPEVTQTPSHQVTQMGQEVILRCVPISNHLYFYWYRQILGQKVEFLVSFYNNEISEKSEIFDDQFSVERPDGSNFTLKIRSTKLEDSAMYFCASSGGQGFFGPGTRLTVL.